This T cell receptor (beta chain) is drawn from a study of coeliac disease. Overall study results and limits: Known gliadin-specific TRB sequences: about 45% of the 18 coeliac samples, only 1 of 6 controls. Most TRB amino acid sequences occurred in only one sample.

Assay: immunoSEQ multiplex PCR; the TCRdb copy retains only in-frame clones and omits some. The data show 750 to 1,000 clones, approximately 58% seen once. This clone has a handful of counts. Its target is unknown. Trimming removed 6 bases from V and 7 bases from J, with 20 bases in between. Germline values: CDR1 SGDLS, CDR2 YYNGEE. The CDR3 totals 16 residues. This TCR was sampled from a woman between 50 and 59 years old with celiac disease on a gluten-free diet. The V gene is TRBV9, the J gene TRBJ1-6; D not resolved. The sequenced sample consisted of lamina propria lymphocytes from the gut. Here the CDR3 reads CASTKAGGSVNSPLHF. In DNA form, the CDR3 reads TGTGCCAGCACTAAAGCTGGTGGCAGCGTGAATTCACCCCTCCACTTT.